This T cell receptor beta chain was obtained from a study of blood T cells in healthy people across ages. This clonotype showed up just a few times. Combining a sample-barcoded 5' primer with a J-beta primer mix, a second PCR ran for 7 to 11 cycles. TCRdb reanalysed the 5' RACE reads using MiXCR and keeps one entry per CDR3 protein. The sample lists about 1,500,000 distinct CDR3 sequences; 42% were seen once. There are 15 residues in the CDR3. V gave up 6 bases and J gave up 0 bases, with 12 bases separating them. Sequencing was performed on blood. The V and J genes are TRBV12-3 or TRBV12-4 and TRBJ1-3; D call uncertain. The sequence derives from a woman under 30 in good health. CDR3 sequence reads: CASRPRVLSGNTIYF. The CDR3 DNA sequence: TGTGCCAGCAGGCCGAGAGTGCTCTCTGGAAACACCATATATTTT.